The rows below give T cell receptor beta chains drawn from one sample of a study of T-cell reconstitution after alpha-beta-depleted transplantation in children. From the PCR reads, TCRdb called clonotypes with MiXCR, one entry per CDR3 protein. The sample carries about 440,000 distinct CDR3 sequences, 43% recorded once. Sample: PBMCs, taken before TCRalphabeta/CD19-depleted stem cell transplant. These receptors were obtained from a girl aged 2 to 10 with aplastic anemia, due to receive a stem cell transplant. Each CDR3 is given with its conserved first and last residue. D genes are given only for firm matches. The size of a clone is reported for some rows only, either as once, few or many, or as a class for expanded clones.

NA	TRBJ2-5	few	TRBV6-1	TGTGCCAGCAGTCCCGACAGGTTTTTCCTCGGGCGGGACCAAGAGACCCAGTACTTC	CASSPDRFFLGRDQETQYF
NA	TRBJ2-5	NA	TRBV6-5	TGTGCCAGCAGTTCCCCCCCGGCTAGTTTGGAGACCCAGTACTTC	CASSSPPASLETQYF
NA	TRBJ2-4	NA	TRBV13	TGTGCCAGCAGCCTCGGGACCGATACTCCGTACTTC	CASSLGTDTPYF
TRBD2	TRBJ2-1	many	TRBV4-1	TGCGCCAGCAGCCAAGTTTATCTAGCGGGTTACAATGAGCAGTTCTTC	CASSQVYLAGYNEQFF
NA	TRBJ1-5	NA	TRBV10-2	TGCGCCAGCAGTGAGTTCTCGTATCAGCCCCAGCATTTT	CASSEFSYQPQHF
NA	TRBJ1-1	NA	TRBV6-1	TGTGCCAGCAGTGAAAAGGGACACCTTCTCACTGAAGCTTTCTTT	CASSEKGHLLTEAFF
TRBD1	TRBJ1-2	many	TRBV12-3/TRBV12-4	TGTGCCAGCAGTTTACAGGGGGCGTACTATGGCTACACCTTC	CASSLQGAYYGYTF
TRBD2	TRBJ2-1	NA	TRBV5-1	TGCGCCAGCAGCTTGGAGCGGGGGCAAAGGTGGGGCAATGAGCAGTTCTTC	CASSLERGQRWGNEQFF
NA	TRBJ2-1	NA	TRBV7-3	TGTTCCAGCAGCTTTGACAGATACAATGAGCAGTTCTTC	CSSSFDRYNEQFF
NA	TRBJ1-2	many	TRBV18	TGTGCCAGCTCACCGATGAACAGGGACGGCTACACCTTC	CASSPMNRDGYTF
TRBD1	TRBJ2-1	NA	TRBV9	TGTGCCAGCAGCTCCCATACAGGGGTAGGCTCCTACAATGAGCAGTTCTTC	CASSSHTGVGSYNEQFF
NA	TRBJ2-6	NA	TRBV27	TGTGCCAGCAGTTTCAAGTCCCCCGGGCTCTCTGGGGCCAACGTCCTGACTTTC	CASSFKSPGLSGANVLTF
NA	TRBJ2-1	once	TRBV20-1	TGCAGTGCTGGACCCCCGGAGCGGCCCTACAATGAGCAGTTCTTC	CSAGPPERPYNEQFF
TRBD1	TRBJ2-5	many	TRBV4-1	TGCGCCAGCAGCCCGGGGACAGGGCCTCATCAGTACTTC	CASSPGTGPHQYF
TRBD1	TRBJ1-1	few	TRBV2	TGTGCCAGCAGTCAGGGGGCGGTCACTGAAGCTTTCTTT	CASSQGAVTEAFF
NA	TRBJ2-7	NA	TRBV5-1	TGCGCCAGCAGCCAACCAGGGGGGGGCACCTACGAGCAGTACTTC	CASSQPGGGTYEQYF
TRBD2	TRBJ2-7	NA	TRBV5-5	TGTGCCAGCAGCTTGGGACTAGCGATTAGCTCCTACGAGCAGTACTTC	CASSLGLAISSYEQYF
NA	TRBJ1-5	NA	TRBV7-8	TGTGCCAGCAGCCCCGCCCCGCAGGTCCGATCCCAGCCCCAGCATTTT	CASSPAPQVRSQPQHF
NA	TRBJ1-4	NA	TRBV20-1	TGCAGTGCCAGTTGGACACGGGGGAGTGAAAAACTGTTTTTT	CSASWTRGSEKLFF
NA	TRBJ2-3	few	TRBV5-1	TGCGCCAGCAGCTTGGTGGAGGGGCGTAGCACAGATACGCAGTATTTT	CASSLVEGRSTDTQYF